The 16 T cell receptor beta chains listed next were all sequenced from one sample in a study of cytomegalovirus exposure and HLA in healthy donors. PCR amplification relied on 60 Vbeta primers (plus 13 Jbeta primers). The method was immunoSEQ multiplex PCR; TCRdb's version includes in-frame clones alone and lacks a portion of them. The table lists approximately 190,000 clones, about four fifths of them singletons, with around 6% in the top ten. The sequenced material came from PBMCs. The receptors here all came from a woman in her 30s in good health and CMV-seropositive.

The rearrangement links TRBV7-9 to TRBJ1-3; weak D call: TRBD1 (5 bases). The length of the CDR3 is 15 residues. Germline V gene sequence: CDR1 SEHNR, CDR2 FQNEAQ (reference sequence). V lost 1 base and J 3 bases, leaving 10 bases between the germline ends. CDR3 sequence (DNA): TGTGCCAGCAGCTTAGAAGGGGCAGGTGGAAACACCATATATTTT. Its protein product is CASSLEGAGGNTIYF.

This clone was observed a handful of times. The DNA of the CDR3 is TGCGCCAGCAGCTTGGCCGGTGGTACAGGTTCCTACGAGCAGTACTTC. Its translation is CASSLAGGTGSYEQYF. The gene calls are TRBV5-1 and TRBJ2-7; the D gene is possibly TRBD1 (5 bases). The CDR3 spans 16 residues. Per germline, CDR1 SGHRS and CDR2 YFSETQ. With 0 bases removed from V and 1 base from J, the gap between germline ends came to 14 bases.

This chain connects TRBV5-6 to TRBJ2-2; 9 positions match TRBD2. The V gene's germline CDR1 is SGHDT and CDR2 YYEEEE. Trimming removed 4 bases from V and 6 bases from J; junction bases left unmatched: 16. CDR3 length: 18 amino acids. CDR3 residues: CASSEERGGAEKAGELFF. The CDR3 nucleotides are TGTGCCAGCAGCGAGGAGCGCGGGGGGGCCGAGAAGGCCGGGGAGCTGTTTTTT. Full variable domain (missing parts from reference TRBV5-6 and TRBJ2-2): DAGVTQSPTHLIKTRGQQVTLRCSPKSGHDTVSWYQQALGQGPQFIFQYYEEEERQRGNFPDRFSGHQFPNYSSELNVNALLLGDSALYLCASSEERGGAEKAGELFFGEGSRLTVL.

The chain links TRBV27 to TRBJ1-1; a possible D gene is TRBD1 (6 bases). Trimming removed 7 bases at V and 1 base at J, with 13 bases between. The germline CDR1 and CDR2 sequences are MNHEY and SMNVEV (reference sequence). There are 14 residues in the CDR3. CDR3 DNA sequence: TGTGCCAGCAAGGGCAGGGGCTCGAACACTGAAGCTTTCTTT. It translates to CASKGRGSNTEAFF.

The rearrangement links TRBV27 to TRBJ2-7; D perhaps matches TRBD1 (5 bases). Germline lookup yields CDR1 MNHEY and CDR2 SMNVEV (reference sequence). V was pared by 2 bases and J by 2 bases, with 10 bases between. This CDR3 comprises 14 residues. This CDR3 reads CASSLVPRAYEQYF. CDR3 nucleotide sequence: TGTGCCAGCAGTTTAGTCCCCAGGGCCTACGAGCAGTACTTC.

V and J are TRBV29-1 and TRBJ1-3; 8 nucleotides line up with TRBD1. V shed 4 bases, J shed 2 bases, and the junction held 7 bases outside the gene matches. Germline lookup yields CDR1 SQVTM and CDR2 ANQGSEA. The CDR3 runs to 15 residues. CDR3 sequence: CSVGDRILTGNTIYF. DNA of the CDR3: TGCAGCGTTGGGGACAGGATCTTAACTGGAAACACCATATATTTT.

The chain couples TRBV28 to TRBJ2-1, with no clear D. Trimming took 4 bases from V and 9 from J, leaving 13 bases between them. The CDR3 loop spans 13 amino acids. From germline, CDR1 is MDHEN and CDR2 SYDVKM. CDR3 in DNA: TGTGCCAGCAGTTATTTAGGTGGCGGTGAGCAGTTCTTC. Amino acid sequence: CASSYLGGGEQFF.

V is TRBV28 and J is TRBJ1-1; weak D call: TRBD1 (6 bases). The CDR3 sequence is 14 residues long. The germline V gene encodes CDR1 MDHEN and CDR2 SYDVKM. Trimming shortened V by 3 bases and J by 1 base, and 9 bases separated the two germline ends. The CDR3 loop reads CASSFRGGNTEAFF. Here the CDR3 DNA reads TGTGCCAGCAGTTTCCGAGGGGGGAACACTGAAGCTTTCTTT.

The chain has TRBV5-1 and TRBJ2-1; D is undetermined. Germline V lookup: CDR1 SGHRS, CDR2 YFSETQ. This CDR3 is 15 amino acids long. Trimming cost V 1 base and J 0 bases, with 8 bases left between them. The CDR3 DNA follows: TGCGCCAGCAGCTTGCTTGAGAGCTCCTACAATGAGCAGTTCTTC. Its translation: CASSLLESSYNEQFF.

The V and J genes are TRBV5-4 and TRBJ1-2; D perhaps matches TRBD1 (6 bases). CDR1 and CDR2 (germline): SGHNT, YYREEE (reference sequence). CDR3 length: 14 residues. Between the trimmed V and J ends, which lost 0 bases and 7 bases, there was a span of 13 bases. The CDR3 nucleotides read TGTGCCAGCAGCTTGGATCGGGGGGCGTCTGGCTACACCTTC. It codes for CASSLDRGASGYTF.

V gene TRBV11-2 combines with J gene TRBJ2-5; D possibly corresponds to TRBD2 (5 bases). The V end lost 5 bases, the J end lost 1 base, and 14 bases lay between the germline ends. The CDR3 runs 15 residues. CDR1 is SGHAT, CDR2 FQNNGV, per germline. CDR3 loop: CASSLMTRGQETQYF. The DNA of the CDR3 is TGTGCCAGCAGCCTAATGACACGGGGCCAAGAGACCCAGTACTTC.

V is TRBV5-4 and J is TRBJ2-1; perhaps TRBD2 as D (5 bases). CDR1 and CDR2 (germline): SGHNT, YYREEE (reference sequence). V lost 0 bases, J lost 0 bases, and 7 bases lay in between. This CDR3 is built from 15 residues. The CDR3 loop is CASSLGTSSYNEQFF. In nucleotides, the CDR3 is TGTGCCAGCAGCTTGGGTACTAGCTCCTACAATGAGCAGTTCTTC.

The chain joins TRBV6-1 to TRBJ2-3; 9 bases align to TRBD2. The ends lost 0 bases at V and 7 bases at J; junction bases unmatched: 8. Germline V gives CDR1 MNHNS, CDR2 SASEGT. The CDR3 sequence is 16 residues long. Here the CDR3 reads CASSEAQPSGVHTQYF. The CDR3 DNA reads TGTGCCAGCAGTGAAGCGCAGCCTAGCGGGGTCCATACGCAGTATTTT.

There are a few counts of this clone. The chain couples TRBV27 to TRBJ1-1; D is perhaps TRBD1 (5 bases). Trimming removed 0 bases at V and 7 bases at J, with 9 bases between. This CDR3 spans 13 amino acids. Germline V gene sequence: CDR1 MNHEY, CDR2 SMNVEV (reference sequence). The chain's CDR3 is CASSLSYRNEAFF. CDR3 DNA sequence: TGTGCCAGCAGTTTATCTTACAGGAATGAAGCTTTCTTT.

V gene TRBV28 combines with J gene TRBJ1-1; D is perhaps TRBD1 (6 bases). The CDR3 extends over 16 amino acids. Trimming removed 6 bases at V and 7 bases at J, with 24 bases between. Germline V gives CDR1 MDHEN, CDR2 SYDVKM. CDR3 protein: CASSPFKAGAPLEAFF. The CDR3 DNA sequence: TGTGCCAGCAGCCCCTTCAAGGCGGGGGCCCCGCTTGAAGCTTTCTTT.

DNA for the CDR3: TGTGCCAGCAGCGTAGGCAGCCCCACATGGAGCTCCTACGAGCAGTACTTC. This gives the protein CASSVGSPTWSSYEQYF. The rearrangement links TRBV9 to TRBJ2-7; D call uncertain. Germline CDR1 SGDLS, CDR2 YYNGEE. The CDR3 spans 17 residues. Trimming pared 0 bases from V and 0 bases from J, leaving 16 bases between.